The 15 T cell receptor beta chains below come from one sample, sequenced in a study of CD8 T cells in ankylosing spondylitis. Using its own MiXCR run on the 5' RACE reads, TCRdb lists one record per CDR3 protein. The sample yields about 340,000 distinct CDR3 sequences, roughly 14% seen once. The sequencing sample was made of blood, either unsorted or a sorted T cell fraction (not recorded which). These receptor sequences come from a male donor with ankylosing spondylitis or in good health (not recorded which).

This clonotype came up a few times. The J gene is TRBJ1-2, the V gene TRBV9, with TRBD1 identical over 8 bases. V lost 0 bases to trimming and J lost 6 bases; unmatched junction nucleotides: 10. In germline, CDR1 is SGDLS, CDR2 YYNGEE. The length of the CDR3 is 16 residues. The CDR3 sequence: CASSVEESGGWNGYTF. The CDR3 nucleotides are TGTGCCAGCAGCGTAGAAGAGTCAGGGGGCTGGAATGGCTACACCTTC.

The V gene is TRBV12-3 or TRBV12-4, the J gene TRBJ1-2; D is ambiguous. The V and J ends lost 3 bases and 5 bases respectively, with 7 bases between them. The CDR3 sequence is 12 residues long. The CDR3 spells CASSFRVYGYTF. DNA for the CDR3: TGTGCCAGCAGTTTCCGGGTTTATGGCTACACCTTC.

J is TRBJ1-5 and V is TRBV6-2 or TRBV6-3, with 9 bases fitting TRBD1. Germline lookup yields CDR1 MNHEY and CDR2 SVGEGT. The CDR3 contains 15 residues. The ends lost 6 bases at V and 3 bases at J; junction bases unmatched: 6. CDR3 sequence (DNA): TGTGCCAGCAGAAAGACAGGGGGAGACAATCAGCCCCAGCATTTT. It is translated as CASRKTGGDNQPQHF.

This clonotype was found once. The V call is TRBV10-3, the J call TRBJ2-1, with TRBD2 as a possible D gene (6 bases). CDR3 size: 14 residues. Looked up from germline, CDR1 is ENHRY and CDR2 is SYGVKD. V was shortened by 0 bases and J by 9 bases, with 12 bases between the two germline ends. Written as DNA, the CDR3 is TGTGCCATCAGTGAGTCGTCTAGCGAGGCTGAGCAGTTCTTC. Protein sequence: CAISESSSEAEQFF.

The chain combines TRBV19 with TRBJ2-5; no definite D call. Germline V gene sequence: CDR1 LNHDA, CDR2 SQIVND (reference sequence). V dropped 3 bases and J dropped 3 bases, with 5 bases sitting between them. This CDR3 is 12 amino acids long. The CDR3 DNA is TGTGCCAGTAGTATTAGGGAAGAGACCCAGTACTTC. This translates into CASSIREETQYF.

The chain joins TRBV5-1 to TRBJ2-5; 7 bases match TRBD1. CDR3 length equals 13 residues. Per the germline V gene, CDR1 is SGHRS and CDR2 is YFSETQ. V was clipped by 4 bases and J by 5 bases; unmatched bases: 5. This CDR3 reads CASSHTGQETQYF. CDR3 coding DNA: TGCGCCAGCAGCCACACGGGACAGGAGACCCAGTACTTC.

This chain uses TRBV7-9 with TRBJ2-5; D remains ambiguous. With 1 base removed from V and 5 bases from J, the gap between germline ends came to 8 bases. There are 13 residues in the CDR3. Germline V gene data show CDR1 as SEHNR and CDR2 as FQNEAQ (reference sequence). This CDR3 reads CASSLGHWETQYF. CDR3 sequence (DNA): TGTGCCAGCAGCTTAGGCCATTGGGAGACCCAGTACTTC.

The V gene is TRBV19, the J gene TRBJ1-2; possible D gene TRBD1, 5 bases. CDR3 length: 14 amino acids. V lost 6 bases to trimming and J lost 5 bases, with 16 bases between them. In germline, CDR1 is LNHDA, CDR2 SQIVND (reference sequence). CDR3 protein: CASSLPGTEYGYTF. The CDR3 nucleotides read TGTGCCAGTAGCCTTCCCGGGACGGAATATGGCTACACCTTC.

The chain couples TRBV25-1 to TRBJ2-5, with D possibly called TRBD1 or TRBD2 (5 bases each). CDR3 length: 15 residues. The ends were cut back, 2 bases at V and 1 base at J, with 11 bases in the middle. Germline lookup yields CDR1 MGHDK and CDR2 SYGVNS. The CDR3 coding sequence is TGTGCCAGCAGTGAAGGGGGACGGTCCCAAGAGACCCAGTACTTC. Amino acid sequence: CASSEGGRSQETQYF.

V usage is TRBV6-1 and J usage is TRBJ1-2; 9 bases agree with TRBD1. The CDR3 length is 16 residues. With 2 bases clipped from V and 4 bases from J, the junction kept 8 bases outside the gene matches. Germline CDR1 reads MNHNS; CDR2 reads SASEGT. CDR3 sequence reads: CASSELGTGYSYGYTF. CDR3 DNA sequence: TGTGCCAGCAGTGAACTGGGGACAGGGTACAGCTATGGCTACACCTTC.

The chain employs TRBV7-2 and TRBJ2-3, with D possibly TRBD2 on 5 matching bases. Germline CDR1 SGHTA, CDR2 FQGNSA. This CDR3 contains 13 residues. V dropped 5 bases and J dropped 8 bases, with 14 bases sitting between them. The CDR3 loop is CASSGKLVGTQYF. The CDR3 nucleotides read TGTGCCAGCAGCGGGAAACTAGTGGGTACGCAGTATTTT.

This clonotype was found many times. The chain links TRBV5-6 to TRBJ2-1, with D uncertain. Trimming shortened V by 2 bases and J by 5 bases, and 8 bases separated the two germline ends. In germline, CDR1 is SGHDT, CDR2 YYEEEE. The CDR3 extends over 13 amino acids. As DNA, the CDR3 is TGTGCCAGCAGCTTCCGGGCCCACAATGAGCAGTTCTTC. This codes for CASSFRAHNEQFF.

This sequence joins TRBV7-6 and TRBJ2-2; D might be TRBD1 or TRBD2, each matching 6 bases. The V gene lost 1 base and the J gene lost 7 bases, with 10 bases spanning the gap. The CDR3 has 14 amino acids. Germline values: CDR1 SGHVS, CDR2 FNYEAQ. The CDR3 coding sequence is TGTGCCAGCAGCTTAGAGGGGGAGGTCGGGGAGCTGTTTTTT. It specifies CASSLEGEVGELFF.

This clonotype was detected a few times. The CDR3 here is CASSLRSGGALYEQYF. The DNA of the CDR3 is TGTGCCAGCAGCTTAAGAAGCGGGGGGGCGTTGTACGAGCAGTACTTC. The chain recombines TRBV9 with TRBJ2-7; 10 bases are shared with TRBD2. The V segment lost 4 bases and the J segment 4 bases; nucleotides outside the gene matches: 11. The length of the CDR3 is 16 residues. Germline CDR1 reads SGDLS; CDR2 reads YYNGEE.

This rearrangement joins TRBV5-1 to TRBJ2-3; 8 positions match TRBD2. This CDR3 spans 15 amino acids. CDR1 is SGHRS, CDR2 YFSETQ, per germline. After removal of 2 bases from V and 2 bases from J, the junction contained 4 bases not matched to a gene. CDR3 amino acids: CASSLRGGLTDTQYF. The DNA of the CDR3 is TGCGCCAGCAGCTTACGCGGGGGGCTCACAGATACGCAGTATTTT.